This T cell receptor (beta chain) is drawn from a study of tumor-infiltrating lymphocytes in primary liver carcinoma. CDR1 and CDR2 from the germline V gene are MNHNS and SASEGT. V trimming: 4 bases; J trimming: 3 bases; junction bases outside the gene matches: 4. The CDR3 extends over 14 amino acids. Both RNA and DNA were isolated together from around 18-30 mg of bulk tissue that had not been sorted. Researchers generated TCR beta cDNA from about 460 ng of total RNA, relying on a constant-region primer. Three nested multiplex PCR rounds, a slightly modified ARM-PCR method, built the TCR beta libraries. Rounds one and two of PCR, each of 10 to 11 cycles, were primed with TRBV1-TRBV30 forward primers and a C-beta reverse primer. TCRdb reanalysed the multiplex PCR reads using MiXCR and keeps one entry per CDR3 protein. The sample holds 100,000 or so distinct CDR3 sequences, approximately 70% seen once.

Sequenced input: liver tumor tissue from sampling region 2. Subset of the sample: tumor region T2, inferior pole. This receptor was taken from an older woman with primary liver carcinoma and hepatitis B virus infection. The chain uses TRBV6-1 and TRBJ2-7; 9 nucleotides agree with TRBD1. The CDR3 region is CASSVGGQGYEQYF. For the CDR3, the DNA is TGTGCCAGCAGTGTCGGGGGACAGGGCTACGAGCAGTACTTC.